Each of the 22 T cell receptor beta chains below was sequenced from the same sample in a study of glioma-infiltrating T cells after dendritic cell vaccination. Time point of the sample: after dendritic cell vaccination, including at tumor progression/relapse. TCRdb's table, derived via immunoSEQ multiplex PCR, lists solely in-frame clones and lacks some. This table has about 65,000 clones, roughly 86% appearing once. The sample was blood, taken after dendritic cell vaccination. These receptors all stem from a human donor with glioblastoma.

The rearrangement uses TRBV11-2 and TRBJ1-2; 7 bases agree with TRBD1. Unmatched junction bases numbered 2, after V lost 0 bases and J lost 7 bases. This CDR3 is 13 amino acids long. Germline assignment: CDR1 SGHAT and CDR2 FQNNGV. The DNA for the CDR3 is TGTGCCAGCAGCTTAGATACAGGGGCTGGCTACACCTTC. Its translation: CASSLDTGAGYTF.

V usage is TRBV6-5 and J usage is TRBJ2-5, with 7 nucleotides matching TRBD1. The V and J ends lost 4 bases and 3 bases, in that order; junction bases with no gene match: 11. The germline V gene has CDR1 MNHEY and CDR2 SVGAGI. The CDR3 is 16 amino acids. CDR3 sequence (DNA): TGTGCCAGCAGTTTTTCGACCGGGACAGCAAAAGAGACCCAGTACTTC. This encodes CASSFSTGTAKETQYF.

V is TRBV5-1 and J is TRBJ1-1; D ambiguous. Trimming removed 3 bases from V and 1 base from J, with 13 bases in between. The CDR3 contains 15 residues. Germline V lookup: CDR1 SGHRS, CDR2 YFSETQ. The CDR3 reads CASSSAVQRNTEAFF. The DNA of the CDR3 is TGCGCCAGCAGCTCCGCAGTACAGAGGAACACTGAAGCTTTCTTT.

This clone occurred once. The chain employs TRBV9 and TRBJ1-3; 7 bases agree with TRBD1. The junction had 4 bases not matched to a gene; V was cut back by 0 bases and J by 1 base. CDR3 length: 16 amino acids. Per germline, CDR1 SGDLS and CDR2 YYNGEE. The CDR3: CASSVEGQLSGNTIYF. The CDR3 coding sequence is TGTGCCAGCAGCGTAGAGGGACAGCTATCTGGAAACACCATATATTTT.

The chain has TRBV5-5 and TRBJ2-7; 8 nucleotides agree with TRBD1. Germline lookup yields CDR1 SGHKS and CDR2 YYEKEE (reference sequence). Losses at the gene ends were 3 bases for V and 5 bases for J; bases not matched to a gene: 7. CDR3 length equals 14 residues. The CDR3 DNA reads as TGTGCCAGCAGCTCCAAAGCGACAGGGGACGAGCAGTACTTC. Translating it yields CASSSKATGDEQYF.

CDR3: CASSQERDSFSNQPQHF. CDR3 bases: TGCGCCAGCAGCCAAGAAAGGGACAGCTTTAGCAATCAGCCCCAGCATTTT. The chain is built from TRBV4-1 and TRBJ1-5; 7 positions match TRBD1. Germline V gives CDR1 MGHRA, CDR2 YSYEKL. The V gene end was trimmed by 0 bases and the J gene end by 0 bases; junction bases not matched to a gene: 5. The CDR3 covers 17 residues.

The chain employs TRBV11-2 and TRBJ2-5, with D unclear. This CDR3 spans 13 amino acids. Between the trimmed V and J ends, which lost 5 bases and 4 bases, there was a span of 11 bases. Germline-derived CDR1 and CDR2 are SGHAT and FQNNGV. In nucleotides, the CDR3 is TGTGCCAGCAGCCCTGTGAGTTTAGAGACCCAGTACTTC. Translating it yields CASSPVSLETQYF.

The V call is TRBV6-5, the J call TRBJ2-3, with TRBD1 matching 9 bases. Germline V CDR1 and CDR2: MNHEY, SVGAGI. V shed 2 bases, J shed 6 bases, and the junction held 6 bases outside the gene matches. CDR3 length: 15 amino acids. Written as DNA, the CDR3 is TGTGCCAGCAGTTACCTGGGACAGGGAGGGGATACGCAGTATTTT. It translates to CASSYLGQGGDTQYF.

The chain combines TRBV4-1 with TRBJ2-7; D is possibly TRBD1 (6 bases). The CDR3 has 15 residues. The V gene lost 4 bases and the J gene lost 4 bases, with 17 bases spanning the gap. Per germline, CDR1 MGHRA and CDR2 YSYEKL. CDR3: CASSRLPDRNYEQYF. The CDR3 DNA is TGCGCCAGCAGCCGACTCCCGGACAGAAATTACGAGCAGTACTTC.

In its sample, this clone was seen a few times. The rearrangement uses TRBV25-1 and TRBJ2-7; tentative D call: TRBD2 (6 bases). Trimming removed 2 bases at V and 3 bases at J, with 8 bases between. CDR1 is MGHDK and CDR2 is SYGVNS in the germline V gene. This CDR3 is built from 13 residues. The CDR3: CASSEPGGYEQYF. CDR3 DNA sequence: TGTGCCAGCAGTGAACCCGGGGGCTACGAGCAGTACTTC.

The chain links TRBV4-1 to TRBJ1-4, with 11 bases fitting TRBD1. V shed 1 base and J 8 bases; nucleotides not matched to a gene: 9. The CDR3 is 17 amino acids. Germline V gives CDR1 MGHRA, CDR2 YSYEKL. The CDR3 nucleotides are TGCGCCAGCAGCCAAGTTGGACAGGGGGCTGGTTGGGAAAAACTGTTTTTT. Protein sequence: CASSQVGQGAGWEKLFF.

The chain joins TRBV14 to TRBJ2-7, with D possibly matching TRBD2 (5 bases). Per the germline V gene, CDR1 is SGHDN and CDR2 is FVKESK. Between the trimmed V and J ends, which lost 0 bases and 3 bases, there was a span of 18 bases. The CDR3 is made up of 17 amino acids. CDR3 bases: TGTGCCAGCAGCCAAGAGAGGGCCAGCCATTACCTCTACGAGCAGTACTTC. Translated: CASSQERASHYLYEQYF.

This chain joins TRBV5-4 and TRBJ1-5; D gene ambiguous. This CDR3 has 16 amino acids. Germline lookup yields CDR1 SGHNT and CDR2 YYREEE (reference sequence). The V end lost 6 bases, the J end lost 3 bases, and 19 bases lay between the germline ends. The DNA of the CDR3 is TGTGCCAGCATTATTCGAACAGTTAATGACAATCAGCCCCAGCATTTT. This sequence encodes CASIIRTVNDNQPQHF. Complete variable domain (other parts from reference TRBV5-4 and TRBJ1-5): ETGVTQSPTHLIKTRGQQVTLRCSSQSGHNTVSWYQQALGQGPQFIFQYYREEENGRGNFPPRFSGLQFPNYSSELNVNALELDDSALYLCASIIRTVNDNQPQHFGDGTRLSIL.

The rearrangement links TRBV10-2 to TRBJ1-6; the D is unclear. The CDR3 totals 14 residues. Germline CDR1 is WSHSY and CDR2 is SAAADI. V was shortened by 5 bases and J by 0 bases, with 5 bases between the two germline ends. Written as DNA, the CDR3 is TGCGCCAGCAGTACGGGCTCCTATAATTCACCCCTCCACTTT. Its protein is CASSTGSYNSPLHF.

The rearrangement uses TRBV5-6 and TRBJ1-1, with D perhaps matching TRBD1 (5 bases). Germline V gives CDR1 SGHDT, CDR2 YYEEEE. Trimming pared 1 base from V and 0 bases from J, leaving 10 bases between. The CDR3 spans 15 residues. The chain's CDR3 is CASSLTRALNTEAFF. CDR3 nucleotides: TGTGCCAGCAGCTTGACCAGGGCGCTGAACACTGAAGCTTTCTTT.

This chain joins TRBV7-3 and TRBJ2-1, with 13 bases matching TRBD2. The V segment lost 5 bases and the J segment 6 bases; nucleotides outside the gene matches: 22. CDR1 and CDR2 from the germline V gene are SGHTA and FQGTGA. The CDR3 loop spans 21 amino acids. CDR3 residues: CASSPLGLAGEEGIRINEQFF. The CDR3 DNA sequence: TGTGCCAGCAGCCCCCTAGGACTAGCGGGAGAAGAGGGGATTCGTATCAATGAGCAGTTCTTC. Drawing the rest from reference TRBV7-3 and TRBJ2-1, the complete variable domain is GAGVSQTPSNKVTEKGKYVELRCDPISGHTALYWYRQSLGQGPEFLIYFQGTGAADDSGLPNDRFFAVRPEGSVSTLKIQRTERGDSAVYLCASSPLGLAGEEGIRINEQFFGPGTRLTVL.

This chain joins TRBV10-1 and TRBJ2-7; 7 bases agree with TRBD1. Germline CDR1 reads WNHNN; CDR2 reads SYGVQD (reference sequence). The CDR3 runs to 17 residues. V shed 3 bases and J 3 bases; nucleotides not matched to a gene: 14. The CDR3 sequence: CASSDDPRDSLLYEQYF. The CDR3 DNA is TGCGCCAGCAGTGACGATCCTCGGGACAGCCTCCTCTACGAGCAGTACTTC.

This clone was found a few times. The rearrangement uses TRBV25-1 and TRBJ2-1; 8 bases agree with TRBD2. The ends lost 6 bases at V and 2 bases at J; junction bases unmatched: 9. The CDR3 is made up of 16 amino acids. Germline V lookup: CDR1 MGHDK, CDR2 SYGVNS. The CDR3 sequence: CASSPRTSPTYNEQFF. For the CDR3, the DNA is TGTGCCAGCAGCCCTCGGACTAGCCCTACCTACAATGAGCAGTTCTTC.

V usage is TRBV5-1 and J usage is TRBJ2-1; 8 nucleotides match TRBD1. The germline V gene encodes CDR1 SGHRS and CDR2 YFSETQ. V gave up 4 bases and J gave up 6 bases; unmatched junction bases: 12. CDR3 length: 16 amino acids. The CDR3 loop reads CASSVGQGLLVNEQFF. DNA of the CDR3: TGCGCCAGCAGCGTCGGACAGGGACTTCTAGTCAATGAGCAGTTCTTC.

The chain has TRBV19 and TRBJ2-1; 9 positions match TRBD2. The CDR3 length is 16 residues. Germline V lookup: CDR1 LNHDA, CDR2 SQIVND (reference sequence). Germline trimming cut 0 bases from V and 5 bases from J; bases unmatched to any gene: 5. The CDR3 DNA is TGTGCCAGTAGTATAGATCAACTAGCGGGCCACAATGAGCAGTTCTTC. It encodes CASSIDQLAGHNEQFF.

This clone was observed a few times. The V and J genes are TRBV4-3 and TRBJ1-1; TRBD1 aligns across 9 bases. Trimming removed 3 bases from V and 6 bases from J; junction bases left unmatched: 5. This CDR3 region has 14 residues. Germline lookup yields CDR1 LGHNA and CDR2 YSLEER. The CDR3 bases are TGCGCCAGCAGCCAGGGACAGGGCCCACCTGAAGCTTTCTTT. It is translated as CASSQGQGPPEAFF.

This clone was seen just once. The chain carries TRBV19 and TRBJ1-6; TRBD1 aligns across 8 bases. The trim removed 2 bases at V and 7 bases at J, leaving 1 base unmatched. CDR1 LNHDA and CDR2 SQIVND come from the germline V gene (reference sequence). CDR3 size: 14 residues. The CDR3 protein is CASSINRGNSPLHF. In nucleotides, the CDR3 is TGTGCCAGTAGTATAAACAGGGGGAATTCACCCCTCCACTTT. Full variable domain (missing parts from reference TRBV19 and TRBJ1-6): DGGITQSPKYLFRKEGQNVTLSCEQNLNHDAMYWYRQDPGQGLRLIYYSQIVNDFQKGDIAEGYSVSREKKESFPLTVTSAQKNPTAFYLCASSINRGNSPLHFGNGTRLTVT.